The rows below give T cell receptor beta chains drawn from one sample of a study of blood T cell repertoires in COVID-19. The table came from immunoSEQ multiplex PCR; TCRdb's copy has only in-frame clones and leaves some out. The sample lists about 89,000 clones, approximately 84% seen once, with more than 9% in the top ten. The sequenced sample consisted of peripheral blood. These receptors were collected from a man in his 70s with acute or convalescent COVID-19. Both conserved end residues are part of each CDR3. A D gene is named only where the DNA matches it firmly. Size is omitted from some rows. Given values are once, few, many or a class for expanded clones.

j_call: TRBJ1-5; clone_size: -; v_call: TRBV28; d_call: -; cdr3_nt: TGTGCCAGCAGTTTGAGACAGGTTAATCAGCCCCAGCATTTT; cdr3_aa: CASSLRQVNQPQHF
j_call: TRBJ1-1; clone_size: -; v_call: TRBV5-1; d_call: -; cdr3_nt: TGCGCCAGCAGCGCAGCATCCAGGGGCCGGTTAGCTTTCTTT; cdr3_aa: CASSAASRGRLAFF
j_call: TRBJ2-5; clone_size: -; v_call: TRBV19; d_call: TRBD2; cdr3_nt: TGTGCCAGTAGTATAGGTCTCGGGACTAGCGGGAGTCGGAAGACCCAGTACTTC; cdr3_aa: CASSIGLGTSGSRKTQYF
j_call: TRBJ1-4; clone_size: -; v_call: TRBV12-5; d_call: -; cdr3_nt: TGTGCTAGTGGTTTGGTACAACATTTCGGGGAAAGTGGGTTTCTGGCTAATGAAAAACTGTTTTTT; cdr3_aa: CASGLVQHFGESGFLANEKLFF
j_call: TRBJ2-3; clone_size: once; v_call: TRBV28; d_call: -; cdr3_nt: TGTGCCAGCAGTTTCCCCCCGGTTAGCACAGATACGCAGTATTTT; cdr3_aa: CASSFPPVSTDTQYF
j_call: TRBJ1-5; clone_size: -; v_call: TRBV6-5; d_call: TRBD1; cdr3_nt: TGTGCCAGCAGGAGGGGGGACAGCTTCAATCAGCCCCAGCATTTT; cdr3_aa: CASRRGDSFNQPQHF
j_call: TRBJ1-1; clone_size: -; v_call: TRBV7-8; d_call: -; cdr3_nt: TGTGCCAGCAGCTTATCCTCAGGGCTAACTGAAGCTTTCTTT; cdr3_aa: CASSLSSGLTEAFF
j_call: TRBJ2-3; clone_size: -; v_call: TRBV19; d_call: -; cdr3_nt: TGTGCCAGTAGTAAGAACAGGGCGATGACAGATACGCAGTATTTT; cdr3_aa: CASSKNRAMTDTQYF
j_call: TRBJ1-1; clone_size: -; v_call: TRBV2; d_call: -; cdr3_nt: TGTGCCAGCAGTGAATGGCTACCGGGTAGGGGGACTGAAGCTTTCTTT; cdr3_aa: CASSEWLPGRGTEAFF
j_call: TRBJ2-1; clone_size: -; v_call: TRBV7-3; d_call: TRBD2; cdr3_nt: TGTGCCAGCAGCTTGGGACTAGGTAACGATGAGCAGTTCTTC; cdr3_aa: CASSLGLGNDEQFF
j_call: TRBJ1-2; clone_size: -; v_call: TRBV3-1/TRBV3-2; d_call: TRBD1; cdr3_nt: TGTGCCAGCAGCCTCCGAGGACAGGGAGACTATGGCTACACCTTC; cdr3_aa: CASSLRGQGDYGYTF
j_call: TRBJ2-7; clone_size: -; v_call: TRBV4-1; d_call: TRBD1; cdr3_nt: TGCGCCAGCAGCCAAGACCATCTTGAGACAGGGGTGGTGCAGTACTTC; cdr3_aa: CASSQDHLETGVVQYF
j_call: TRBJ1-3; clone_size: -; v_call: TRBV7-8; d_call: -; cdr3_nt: TGTGCCAGCAGCTTAGGGGGCAGGGGAAACACCATATATTTT; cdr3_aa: CASSLGGRGNTIYF
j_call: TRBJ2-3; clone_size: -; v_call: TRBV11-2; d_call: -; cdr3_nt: TGTGCCAGCAGCTTAAGGATTAGGGGTGGTACAGATACGCAGTATTTT; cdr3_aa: CASSLRIRGGTDTQYF
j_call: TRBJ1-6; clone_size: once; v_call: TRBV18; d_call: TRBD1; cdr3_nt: TGTGCCAGCTCAAGTTTACCGGGACAGACAAGCTATTCACCCCTCCACTTT; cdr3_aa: CASSSLPGQTSYSPLHF
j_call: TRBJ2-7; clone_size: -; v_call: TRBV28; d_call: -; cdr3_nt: TGTGCCAGCAGACCTCAGGGGCGAAGCTCCTACGAGCAGTACTTC; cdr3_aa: CASRPQGRSSYEQYF
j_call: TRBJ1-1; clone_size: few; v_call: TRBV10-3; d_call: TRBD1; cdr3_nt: TGTGCCATCAGGGACCCGGGACAGGTGGACACTGAAGCTTTCTTT; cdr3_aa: CAIRDPGQVDTEAFF
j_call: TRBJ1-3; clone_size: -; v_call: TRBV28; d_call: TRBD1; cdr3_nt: TGTGCCAGCAGTTTAAAGGGGGGCAGGGGGTATGGAAACACCATATATTTT; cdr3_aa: CASSLKGGRGYGNTIYF
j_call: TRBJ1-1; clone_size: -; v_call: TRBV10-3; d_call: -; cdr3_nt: TGTGCCATCAGTGATTGGGAGACTGAAGCTTTCTTT; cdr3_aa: CAISDWETEAFF
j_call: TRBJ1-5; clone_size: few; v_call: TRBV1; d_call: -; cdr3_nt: TGCACCAGCAGCCGCCTGACAGGGTATGATCAGCCCCAGCATTTT; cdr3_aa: CTSSRLTGYDQPQHF
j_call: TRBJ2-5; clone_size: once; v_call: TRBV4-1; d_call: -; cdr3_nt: TGCGCCAGCAGCCAAGATAGGGGCCTGGGGGAGACCCAGTACTTC; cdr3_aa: CASSQDRGLGETQYF
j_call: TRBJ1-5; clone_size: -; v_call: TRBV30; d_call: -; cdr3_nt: TGTGCCTGGACCGTAGGGGGGGGGCGCAGACAGCCCCAGCATTTT; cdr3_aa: CAWTVGGGRRQPQHF
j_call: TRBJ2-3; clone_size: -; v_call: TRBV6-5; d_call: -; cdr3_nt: TGTGCCAGCAGCCGCAAGAGGGCCAGCACAGATACGCAGTATTTT; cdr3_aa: CASSRKRASTDTQYF
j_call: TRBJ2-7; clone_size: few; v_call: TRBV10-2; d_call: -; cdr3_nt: TGCGCCAGCAGTGAGTCCGAGATAATGTACTTC; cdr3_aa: CASSESEIMYF
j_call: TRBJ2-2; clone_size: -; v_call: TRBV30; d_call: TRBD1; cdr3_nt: TGTGCCTGGAGTGACCCGAACAGGGGGCGCAGGGCGTCCGGGGAGCTGTTTTTT; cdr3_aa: CAWSDPNRGRRASGELFF
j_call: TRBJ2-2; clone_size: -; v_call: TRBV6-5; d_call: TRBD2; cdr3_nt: TGTGCCAGCATAGCGGGGGGTCAAAACACCGGGGAGCTGTTTTTT; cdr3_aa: CASIAGGQNTGELFF
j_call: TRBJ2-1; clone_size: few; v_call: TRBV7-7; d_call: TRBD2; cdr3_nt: TGTGCTAGCAGCTTGGGGCTAGCGGGAGGTCGCTCCTACAATGAGCAGTTCTTC; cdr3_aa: CASSLGLAGGRSYNEQFF
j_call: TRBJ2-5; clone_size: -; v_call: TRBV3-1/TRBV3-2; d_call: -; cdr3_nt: TGTGCCAGCAGCCAAGACACGAGGTACCAAGAGACCCAGTACTTC; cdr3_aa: CASSQDTRYQETQYF
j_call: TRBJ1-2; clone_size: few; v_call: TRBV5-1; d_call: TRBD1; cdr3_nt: TGCGCCAGCAGCCTGAGTCCCGGGACAGAGAACTATGGCTACACCTTC; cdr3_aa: CASSLSPGTENYGYTF
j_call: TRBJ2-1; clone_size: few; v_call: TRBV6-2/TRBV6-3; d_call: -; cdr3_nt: TGTGCCAGCAGTTATCTCCCCCAGGTCTCCTACAATGAGCAGTTCTTC; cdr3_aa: CASSYLPQVSYNEQFF
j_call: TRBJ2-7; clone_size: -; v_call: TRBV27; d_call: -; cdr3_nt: TGTGCCAGCAGTTTTAATGCTAGACCCTACGAGCAGTACTTC; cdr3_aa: CASSFNARPYEQYF
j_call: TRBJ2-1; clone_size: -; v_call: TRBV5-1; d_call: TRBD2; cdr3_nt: TGCGCCAGCAGCTCTAGCGGGAGGGGACGTGAGCAGTTCTTC; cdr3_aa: CASSSSGRGREQFF
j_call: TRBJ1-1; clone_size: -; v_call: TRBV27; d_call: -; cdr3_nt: TGTGCCAGCAGTTTAGTTACAGGGATTACTGAAGCTTTCTTT; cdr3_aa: CASSLVTGITEAFF
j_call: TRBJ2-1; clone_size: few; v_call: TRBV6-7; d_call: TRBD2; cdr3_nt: TGTGCCAGCACCTATAGCGGGAGGGCCGATTTCTACAATGAGCAGTTCTTC; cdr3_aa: CASTYSGRADFYNEQFF
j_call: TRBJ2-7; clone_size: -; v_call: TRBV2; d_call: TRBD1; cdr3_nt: TGTGCCAGTTGCCGGGACAGGGGGACCTACGAGCAGTACTTC; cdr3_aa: CASCRDRGTYEQYF
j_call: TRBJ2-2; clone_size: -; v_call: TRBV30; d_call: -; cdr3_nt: TGTGCCTGGAGTGAACAGCAGACCGGGGAGCTGTTTTTT; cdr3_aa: CAWSEQQTGELFF
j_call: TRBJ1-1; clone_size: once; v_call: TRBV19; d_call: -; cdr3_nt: TGTGCCAGTAGTATTAGTTGGAACACTGAAGCTTTCTTT; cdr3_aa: CASSISWNTEAFF
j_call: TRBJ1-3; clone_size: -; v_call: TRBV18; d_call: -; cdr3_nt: TGTGCCAGCTCACCAAAAGAGAACTCTGGAAACACCATATATTTT; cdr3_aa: CASSPKENSGNTIYF
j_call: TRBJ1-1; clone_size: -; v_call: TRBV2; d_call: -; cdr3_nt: TGTGCCAGCAGTGAAGAGTTTGCAGGGGCGAACACTGAAGCTTTCTTT; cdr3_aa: CASSEEFAGANTEAFF
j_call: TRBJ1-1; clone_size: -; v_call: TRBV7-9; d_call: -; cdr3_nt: TGTGCCAGCAGAAAACGAGGGTCCGTGAACACTGAAGCTTTCTTT; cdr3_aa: CASRKRGSVNTEAFF
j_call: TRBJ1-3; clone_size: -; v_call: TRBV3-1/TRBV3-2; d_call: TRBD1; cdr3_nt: TGTGCCAGCAGCCTTAACCGGGACAGATTCTCTGGAAACACCATATATTTT; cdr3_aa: CASSLNRDRFSGNTIYF